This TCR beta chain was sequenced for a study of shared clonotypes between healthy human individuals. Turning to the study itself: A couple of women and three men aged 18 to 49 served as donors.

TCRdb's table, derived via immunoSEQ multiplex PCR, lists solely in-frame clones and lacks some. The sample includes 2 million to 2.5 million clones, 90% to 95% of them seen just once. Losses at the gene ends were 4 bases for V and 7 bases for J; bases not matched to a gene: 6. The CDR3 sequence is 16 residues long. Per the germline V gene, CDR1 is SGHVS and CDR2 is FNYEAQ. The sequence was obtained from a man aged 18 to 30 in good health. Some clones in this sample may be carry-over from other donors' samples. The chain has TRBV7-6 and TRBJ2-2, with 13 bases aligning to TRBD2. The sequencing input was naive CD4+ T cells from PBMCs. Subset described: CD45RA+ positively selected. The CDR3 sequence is CASSSTSGRAGGELFF. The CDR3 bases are TGTGCCAGCAGCTCCACTAGCGGGAGGGCCGGCGGGGAGCTGTTTTTT.